These 14 T cell receptor beta chains came from one sample sequenced in a study of blood T cell repertoires in COVID-19. Sequencing used immunoSEQ multiplex PCR; TCRdb keeps in-frame clones, though not all of them. This sample carries 490,000 or so clones, roughly nine tenths of them seen once, and the ten largest clones take around 8%. Sequences were obtained from PBMCs or T cells enriched from blood (not recorded which). These receptors all stem from a woman aged 60-75 years who had recovered from COVID-19.

This chain links TRBV2 with TRBJ1-4, with D possibly matching TRBD1 (5 bases). The CDR3 spans 15 residues. Trimming shortened V by 6 bases and J by 0 bases, and 11 bases separated the two germline ends. Germline V gene lookup returns CDR1 SNHLY and CDR2 FYNNEI. CDR3 nucleotide sequence: TGTGCCAGCAGGTCCAGGGATGCAACTAATGAAAAACTGTTTTTT. It is translated as CASRSRDATNEKLFF.

The chain combines TRBV2 with TRBJ1-4; 10 positions agree with TRBD1. V was clipped by 7 bases and J by 8 bases; unmatched bases: 7. The CDR3 is 14 amino acids. CDR1 SNHLY and CDR2 FYNNEI come from the germline V gene. CDR3 in amino acids: CASTGTGAWEKLFF. DNA for the CDR3: TGTGCCAGCACCGGGACAGGGGCATGGGAAAAACTGTTTTTT.

The chain uses TRBV15 and TRBJ2-2; 7 bases are a match to TRBD1. This CDR3 comprises 15 residues. Trimming removed 6 bases from V and 2 bases from J; junction bases left unmatched: 6. CDR1 is LNHNV, CDR2 YYDKDF, per germline (reference sequence). The CDR3 sequence: CATRKGQLNTGELFF. The CDR3 DNA sequence: TGTGCCACCAGGAAGGGACAGCTTAACACCGGGGAGCTGTTTTTT.

V gene TRBV7-8 combines with J gene TRBJ2-1; TRBD2 agrees at 10 bases. V lost 0 bases, J lost 9 bases, and 11 bases stayed unmatched. Germline lookup yields CDR1 SGHVS and CDR2 FQNEAQ. The CDR3 contains 17 residues. CDR3 in DNA: TGTGCCAGCAGCTTAGCGTCTAGCGGGGGATATACCGGTGAGCAGTTCTTC. It yields the protein CASSLASSGGYTGEQFF.

The chain recombines TRBV7-2 with TRBJ2-7, with 8 positions matching TRBD2. Looked up from germline, CDR1 is SGHTA and CDR2 is FQGNSA. The V segment lost 0 bases and the J segment 2 bases; nucleotides outside the gene matches: 6. The CDR3 totals 16 residues. The CDR3 spells CASSLAVAGGPYEQYF. Here the CDR3 DNA reads TGTGCCAGCAGCTTAGCTGTGGCGGGGGGTCCCTACGAGCAGTACTTC.

This sequence joins TRBV2 and TRBJ2-7, with D possibly being TRBD1 (6 bases). CDR3 length equals 15 residues. Germline V gives CDR1 SNHLY, CDR2 FYNNEI. The germline V and J ends were trimmed by 7 bases and 4 bases, with 20 bases remaining between them. CDR3 sequence reads: CASTPTGPDSYEQYF. CDR3 nucleotide sequence: TGTGCCAGCACCCCCACAGGGCCTGACTCGTACGAGCAGTACTTC.

The chain joins TRBV19 to TRBJ2-1; D not resolved. The CDR3 runs to 13 residues. V shed 1 base and J shed 3 bases, with 4 bases lying between them. Per germline, CDR1 LNHDA and CDR2 SQIVND (reference sequence). In DNA, the CDR3 is TGTGCCAGTAGTATAGCCCTCTACAATGAGCAGTTCTTC. Translated, it gives CASSIALYNEQFF.

V is TRBV3-1 (or the pseudogene TRBV3-2) and J is TRBJ2-7, with TRBD2 identical over 8 bases. With 1 base clipped from V and 0 bases from J, the junction kept 5 bases outside the gene matches. Germline V gene data show CDR1 as LGHDT and CDR2 as YNNKEL (reference sequence). This CDR3 region has 16 residues. The CDR3 DNA follows: TGTGCCAGCAGCCAAGTACGGGGGGGCCTCTCCTACGAGCAGTACTTC. Residues: CASSQVRGGLSYEQYF.

The V and J genes are TRBV18 and TRBJ1-5; weak D call: TRBD1 (5 bases). The CDR3 contains 15 residues. Trimming took off 2 bases at V and 3 bases at J, with 11 bases between the two ends. The germline V gene encodes CDR1 KGHSH and CDR2 LQKENI. CDR3 sequence reads: CASSPIQGNNQPQHF. In nucleotides, the CDR3 is TGTGCCAGCTCACCAATTCAGGGAAACAATCAGCCCCAGCATTTT.

This clone was seen once. This chain connects TRBV15 to TRBJ2-1; 8 positions agree with TRBD1. Germline CDR1 is LNHNV and CDR2 is YYDKDF (reference sequence). The J segment lost 8 bases and the V segment lost 1 base, leaving 7 bases of the junction unmatched. The CDR3 is 15 amino acids. The CDR3 loop is CATSRAGTGEDEQFF. DNA of the CDR3: TGTGCCACCAGCAGAGCCGGGACAGGAGAAGATGAGCAGTTCTTC.

This clone has a handful of counts. The chain joins TRBV5-4 to TRBJ1-2; 9 nucleotides line up with TRBD1. The CDR3 covers 16 residues. Germline assignment: CDR1 SGHNT and CDR2 YYREEE (reference sequence). Trimming cost V 0 bases and J 1 base; bases outside gene matches: 4. The CDR3: CASSLGTGDFNYGYTF. The CDR3 DNA follows: TGTGCCAGCAGCTTGGGGACAGGGGATTTTAACTATGGCTACACCTTC. Full variable domain (outside the CDR3, taken from reference TRBV5-4 and TRBJ1-2): ETGVTQSPTHLIKTRGQQVTLRCSSQSGHNTVSWYQQALGQGPQFIFQYYREEENGRGNFPPRFSGLQFPNYSSELNVNALELDDSALYLCASSLGTGDFNYGYTFGSGTRLTVV.

This chain joins TRBV27 and TRBJ2-5, with D hard to call. Trimming shortened V by 2 bases and J by 4 bases, and 11 bases separated the two germline ends. The CDR3 contains 14 residues. CDR1 is MNHEY and CDR2 is SMNVEV in the germline V gene (reference sequence). The CDR3 sequence: CASSLQPGGETQYF. The CDR3 region has the DNA TGTGCCAGCAGTTTACAGCCAGGTGGAGAGACCCAGTACTTC.

The gene calls are TRBV18 and TRBJ2-7; 9 bases agree with TRBD1. V lost 6 bases, J lost 5 bases, and 5 bases stayed unmatched. The CDR3 is 13 residues long. Germline CDR1 is KGHSH and CDR2 is LQKENI. The CDR3 is CASSRDRVNEQYV. CDR3 bases: TGTGCCAGCTCGAGGGACAGGGTCAACGAGCAGTACGTC.

This chain uses TRBV7-2 with TRBJ1-6, with D possibly TRBD1 on 5 matching bases. Germline V lookup: CDR1 SGHTA, CDR2 FQGNSA. This CDR3 contains 13 residues. V was trimmed by 3 bases and J by 12 bases, leaving 12 bases between them. Here the CDR3 reads CASSLGEGQPLHF. CDR3 bases: TGTGCCAGCAGCTTGGGGGAGGGGCAACCCCTCCACTTT. Full variable domain (outside the CDR3, taken from reference TRBV7-2 and TRBJ1-6): GAGVSQSPSNKVTEKGKDVELRCDPISGHTALYWYRQSLGQGLEFLIYFQGNSAPDKSGLPSDRFSAERTGGSVSTLTIQRTQQEDSAVYLCASSLGEGQPLHFGNGTRLTVT.